The present T cell receptor beta chain was sequenced within a study of blood T cell repertoires in COVID-19. As for the study in general: Samples representing acute and convalescent COVID-19 were sourced from the United States, Italy and Spain. T cells, B-cell-depleted T cells, or PBMCs supplied cDNA or gDNA.

Assay: immunoSEQ multiplex PCR; the TCRdb copy retains only in-frame clones and omits some. The sample records about 200,000 clones, roughly 84% being singletons. This clone has only one observation. The V end lost 2 bases, the J end lost 4 bases, and 3 bases lay between the germline ends. Germline loops: CDR1 LNHNV, CDR2 YYDKDF (reference sequence). This CDR3 spans 12 amino acids. Those enrolled, adults aged roughly 18 to 90 years, came from around 24 US areas. Recovered Cohort 3 donors showed two negative PCRs, clearance, or symptom resolution. The sequenced sample consisted of PBMCs or T cells enriched from blood (not recorded which). This TCR derives from a middle-aged man who had recovered from COVID-19. The chain employs TRBV15 and TRBJ2-1; D is uncertain. This chain's CDR3 is CATSRHYNEQFF. The DNA for the CDR3 is TGTGCCACCAGCAGACATTACAATGAGCAGTTCTTC. The variable domain in full, completed from reference TRBV15 and TRBJ2-1, reads DAMVIQNPRYQVTQFGKPVTLSCSQTLNHNVMYWYQQKSSQAPKLLFHYYDKDFNNEADTPDNFQSRRPNTSFCFLDIRSPGLGDTAMYLCATSRHYNEQFFGPGTRLTVL.